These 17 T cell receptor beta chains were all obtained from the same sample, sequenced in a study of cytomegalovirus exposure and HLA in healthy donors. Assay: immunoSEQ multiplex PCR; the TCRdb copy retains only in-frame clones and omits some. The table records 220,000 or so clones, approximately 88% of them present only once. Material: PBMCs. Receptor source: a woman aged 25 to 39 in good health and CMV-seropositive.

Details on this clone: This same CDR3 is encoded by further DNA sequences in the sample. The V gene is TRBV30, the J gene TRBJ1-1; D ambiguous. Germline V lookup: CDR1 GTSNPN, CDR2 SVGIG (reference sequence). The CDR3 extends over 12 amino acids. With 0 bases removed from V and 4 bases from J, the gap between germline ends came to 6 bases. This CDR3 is CAWSVGSTEAFF. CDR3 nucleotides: TGTGCCTGGAGTGTTGGGAGCACTGAAGCTTTCTTT.

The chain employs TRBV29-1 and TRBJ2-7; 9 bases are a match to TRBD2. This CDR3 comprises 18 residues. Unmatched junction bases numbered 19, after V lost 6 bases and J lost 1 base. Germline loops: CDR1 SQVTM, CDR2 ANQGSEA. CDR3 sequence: CSVEGLASGKYLSYEQYF. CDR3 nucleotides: TGCAGCGTAGAGGGGTTGGCTAGCGGGAAGTATCTGTCCTACGAGCAGTACTTC.

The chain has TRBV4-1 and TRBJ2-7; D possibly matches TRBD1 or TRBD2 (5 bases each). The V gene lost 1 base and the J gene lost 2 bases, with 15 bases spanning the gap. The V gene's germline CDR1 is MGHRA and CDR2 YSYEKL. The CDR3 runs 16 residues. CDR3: CASSQGSTGAPYEQYF. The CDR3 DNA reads TGCGCCAGCAGCCAAGGCTCAACCGGGGCTCCCTACGAGCAGTACTTC.

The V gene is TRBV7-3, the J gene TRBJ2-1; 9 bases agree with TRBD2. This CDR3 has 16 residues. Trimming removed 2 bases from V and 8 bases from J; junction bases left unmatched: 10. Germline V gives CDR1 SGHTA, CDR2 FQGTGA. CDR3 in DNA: TGTGCCAGCAGCTTACGGGGGAGTAGCGGGAGCTATGAGCAGTTCTTC. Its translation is CASSLRGSSGSYEQFF. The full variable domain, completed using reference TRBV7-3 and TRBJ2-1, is GAGVSQTPSNKVTEKGKYVELRCDPISGHTALYWYRQSLGQGPEFLIYFQGTGAADDSGLPNDRFFAVRPEGSVSTLKIQRTERGDSAVYLCASSLRGSSGSYEQFFGPGTRLTVL.

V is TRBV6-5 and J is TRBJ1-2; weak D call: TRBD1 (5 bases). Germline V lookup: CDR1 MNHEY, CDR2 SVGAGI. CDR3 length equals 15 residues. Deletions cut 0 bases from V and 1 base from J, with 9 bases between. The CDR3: CASSYSPGINYGYTF. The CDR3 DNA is TGTGCCAGCAGTTACTCGCCAGGGATTAACTATGGCTACACCTTC.

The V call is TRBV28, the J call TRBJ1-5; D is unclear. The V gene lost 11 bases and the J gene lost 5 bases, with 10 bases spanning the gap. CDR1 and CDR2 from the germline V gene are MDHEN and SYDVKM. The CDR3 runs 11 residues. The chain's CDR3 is CALQEYQPQHF. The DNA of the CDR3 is TGTGCCCTGCAGGAATATCAGCCCCAGCATTTT.

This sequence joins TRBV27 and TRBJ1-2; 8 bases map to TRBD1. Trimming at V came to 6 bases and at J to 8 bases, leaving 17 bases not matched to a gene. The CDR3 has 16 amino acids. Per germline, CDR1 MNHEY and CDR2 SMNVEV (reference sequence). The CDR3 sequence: CASSSIRGRSEGGYTF. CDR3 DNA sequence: TGTGCCAGCAGCAGTATCAGGGGGCGATCGGAAGGGGGCTACACCTTC.

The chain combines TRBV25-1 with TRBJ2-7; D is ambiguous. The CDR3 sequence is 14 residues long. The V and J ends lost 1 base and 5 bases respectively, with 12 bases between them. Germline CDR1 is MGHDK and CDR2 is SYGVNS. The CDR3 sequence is CASSEFPGRHEQYF. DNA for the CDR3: TGTGCCAGCAGTGAATTTCCAGGACGGCACGAGCAGTACTTC.

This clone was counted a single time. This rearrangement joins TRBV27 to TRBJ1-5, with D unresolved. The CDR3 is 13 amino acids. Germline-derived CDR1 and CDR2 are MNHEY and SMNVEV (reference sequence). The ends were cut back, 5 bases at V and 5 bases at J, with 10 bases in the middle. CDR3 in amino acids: CASSDGIYQPQHF. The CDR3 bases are TGTGCCAGCAGTGATGGGATCTATCAGCCCCAGCATTTT.

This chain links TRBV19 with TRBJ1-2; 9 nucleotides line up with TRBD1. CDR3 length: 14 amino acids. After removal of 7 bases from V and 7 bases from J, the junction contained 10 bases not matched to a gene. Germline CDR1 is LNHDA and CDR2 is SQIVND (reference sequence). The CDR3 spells CASTFPGQGLGYTF. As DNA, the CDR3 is TGTGCCAGTACCTTTCCGGGACAGGGTCTTGGCTACACCTTC.

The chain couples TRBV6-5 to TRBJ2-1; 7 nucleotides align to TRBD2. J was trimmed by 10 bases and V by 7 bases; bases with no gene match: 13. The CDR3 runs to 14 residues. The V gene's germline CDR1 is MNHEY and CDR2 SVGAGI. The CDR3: CASISSGGGREQFF. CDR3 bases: TGTGCCAGCATCTCCTCGGGGGGAGGGAGGGAGCAGTTCTTC.

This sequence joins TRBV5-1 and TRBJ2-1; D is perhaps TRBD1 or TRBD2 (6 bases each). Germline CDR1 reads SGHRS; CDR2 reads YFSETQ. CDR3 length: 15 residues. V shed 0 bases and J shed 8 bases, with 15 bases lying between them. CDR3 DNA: TGCGCCAGCAGCTTGGATGGGGGGCTGGGCGATGAGCAGTTCTTC. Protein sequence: CASSLDGGLGDEQFF. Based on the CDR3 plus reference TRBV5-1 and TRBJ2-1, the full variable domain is KAGVTQTPRYLIKTRGQQVTLSCSPISGHRSVSWYQQTPGQGLQFLFEYFSETQRNKGNFPGRFSGRQFSNSRSEMNVSTLELGDSALYLCASSLDGGLGDEQFFGPGTRLTVL.

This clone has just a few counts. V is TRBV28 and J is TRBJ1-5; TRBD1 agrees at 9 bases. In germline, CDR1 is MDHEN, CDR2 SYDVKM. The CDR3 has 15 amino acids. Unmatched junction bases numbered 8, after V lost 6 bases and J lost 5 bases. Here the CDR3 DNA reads TGTGCCAGCAGGCGGGACAGGGTGATCTATCAGCCCCAGCATTTT. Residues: CASRRDRVIYQPQHF.

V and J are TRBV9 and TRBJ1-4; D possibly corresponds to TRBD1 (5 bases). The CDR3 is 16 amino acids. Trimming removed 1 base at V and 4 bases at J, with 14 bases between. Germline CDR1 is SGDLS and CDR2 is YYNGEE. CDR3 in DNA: TGTGCCAGCAGCGTATCGGGGGTCCCCTTTAATGAAAAACTGTTTTTT. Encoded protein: CASSVSGVPFNEKLFF.

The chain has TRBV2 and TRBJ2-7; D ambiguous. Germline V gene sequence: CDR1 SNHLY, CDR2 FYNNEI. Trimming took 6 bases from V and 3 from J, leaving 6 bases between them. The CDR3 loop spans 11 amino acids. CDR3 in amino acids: CASRESYEQYF. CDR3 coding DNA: TGTGCCAGCAGGGAGAGCTACGAGCAGTACTTC.

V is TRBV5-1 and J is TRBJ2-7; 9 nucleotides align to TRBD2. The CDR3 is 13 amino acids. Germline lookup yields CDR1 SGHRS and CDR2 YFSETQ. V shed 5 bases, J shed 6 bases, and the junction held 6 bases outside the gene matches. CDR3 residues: CASRGSGSGEQYF. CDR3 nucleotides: TGCGCCAGCAGGGGTAGCGGGAGCGGCGAGCAGTACTTC. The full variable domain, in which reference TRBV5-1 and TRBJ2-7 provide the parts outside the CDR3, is KAGVTQTPRYLIKTRGQQVTLSCSPISGHRSVSWYQQTPGQGLQFLFEYFSETQRNKGNFPGRFSGRQFSNSRSEMNVSTLELGDSALYLCASRGSGSGEQYFGPGTRLTVT.

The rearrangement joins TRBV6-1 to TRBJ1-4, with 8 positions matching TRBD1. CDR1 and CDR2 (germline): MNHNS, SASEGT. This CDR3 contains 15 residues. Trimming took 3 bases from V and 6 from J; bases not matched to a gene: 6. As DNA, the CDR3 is TGTGCCAGCAGTGAGACCGACAGGGGAGATGAAAAACTGTTTTTT. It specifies CASSETDRGDEKLFF.